These 32 T cell receptor beta chains originate from one sample sequenced in a study of PD-1 blockade in mismatch repair-deficient tumors. Assay used: immunoSEQ multiplex PCR; TCRdb lists only in-frame clones, some missing. The table includes around 120,000 clones, roughly 90% detected once. The sample was peripheral blood, taken almost 74 weeks after starting pembrolizumab. These TCRs come from an adult with mismatch repair-deficient cancer.

In DNA form, the CDR3 reads TGTGCCAGCCTCGGTGTAGAAGAGACCCAGTACTTC. It codes for CASLGVEETQYF. V gene TRBV2 combines with J gene TRBJ2-5, with D hard to call. The ends were cut back, 8 bases at V and 3 bases at J, with 10 bases in the middle. The germline V gene encodes CDR1 SNHLY and CDR2 FYNNEI. The CDR3 loop spans 12 amino acids.

V gene TRBV4-1 combines with J gene TRBJ2-7; the match to TRBD1 covers 8 bases. Trimming at V came to 4 bases and at J to 0 bases, leaving 11 bases not matched to a gene. CDR1 is MGHRA, CDR2 YSYEKL, per germline. The CDR3 spans 17 residues. The DNA of the CDR3 is TGCGCCAGCAGCCCCGTGAGAAGGACAGGGTCCTCCTACGAGCAGTACTTC. Protein product: CASSPVRRTGSSYEQYF.

This rearrangement joins TRBV28 to TRBJ1-5; 8 nucleotides agree with TRBD1. V lost 6 bases and J lost 7; bases outside the gene matches: 8. The CDR3 has 14 residues. Germline V gene lookup returns CDR1 MDHEN and CDR2 SYDVKM. The CDR3 protein is CASRGTGGRQPQHF. The CDR3 region has the DNA TGTGCCAGCAGGGGAACAGGGGGGCGGCAGCCCCAGCATTTT.

This sequence joins TRBV10-3 and TRBJ2-3; 8 nucleotides match TRBD2. Germline CDR1 ENHRY, CDR2 SYGVKD. The CDR3 consists of 16 residues. The V gene end was trimmed by 2 bases and the J gene end by 3 bases; junction bases not matched to a gene: 7. This CDR3 is CAISEGTSAWTDTQYF. CDR3 nucleotide sequence: TGTGCCATCAGTGAGGGGACTAGTGCTTGGACAGATACGCAGTATTTT.

The chain has TRBV7-9 and TRBJ1-3; D might be TRBD1 (6 bases). Germline V gene data show CDR1 as SEHNR and CDR2 as FQNEAQ (reference sequence). The length of the CDR3 is 16 residues. The V and J ends lost 3 bases and 0 bases respectively, with 12 bases between them. The CDR3 region is CASSFPGHNSGNTIYF. The DNA for the CDR3 is TGTGCCAGCAGCTTCCCGGGACACAACTCTGGAAACACCATATATTTT.

J is TRBJ2-6 and V is TRBV28; D gene ambiguous. V was shortened by 1 base and J by 0 bases, with 4 bases between the two germline ends. The CDR3 is made up of 15 amino acids. Per the germline V gene, CDR1 is MDHEN and CDR2 is SYDVKM. CDR3 sequence reads: CASSLSSSGANVLTF. Here the CDR3 DNA reads TGTGCCAGCAGTTTATCCAGCTCTGGGGCCAACGTCCTGACTTTC.

CDR3 sequence: CASSGSGTPNTGELFF. In nucleotides, the CDR3 is TGTGCCAGCAGTGGTTCCGGGACACCTAACACCGGGGAGCTGTTTTTT. The rearrangement joins TRBV2 to TRBJ2-2, with D perhaps TRBD1 (6 bases). CDR3 length: 16 residues. V lost 4 bases, J lost 2 bases, and 14 bases lay in between. Per germline, CDR1 SNHLY and CDR2 FYNNEI. Full variable domain (rest looked up from reference TRBV2 and TRBJ2-2): EPEVTQTPSHQVTQMGQEVILRCVPISNHLYFYWYRQILGQKVEFLVSFYNNEISEKSEIFDDQFSVERPDGSNFTLKIRSTKLEDSAMYFCASSGSGTPNTGELFFGEGSRLTVL.

The chain uses TRBV19 and TRBJ1-1; D may be TRBD1 (5 bases). The CDR3 loop spans 14 amino acids. Deletions cut 7 bases from V and 3 bases from J, with 15 bases between. The germline CDR1 and CDR2 sequences are LNHDA and SQIVND (reference sequence). CDR3 DNA sequence: TGTGCCAGTACCGCGTCGACAGCGGACACTGAAGCTTTCTTT. Its translation is CASTASTADTEAFF.

The chain joins TRBV5-1 to TRBJ2-5; the D is unclear. V was clipped by 0 bases and J by 5 bases, with 8 bases between them. The CDR3 runs 13 residues. Germline CDR1 SGHRS, CDR2 YFSETQ. The CDR3 spells CASSLVSRETQYF. The DNA of the CDR3 is TGCGCCAGCAGCTTGGTATCTCGGGAGACCCAGTACTTC.

The CDR3 sequence: CASSDRQGWGYEQYF. CDR3 bases: TGTGCCAGCAGTGATAGACAAGGCTGGGGCTACGAGCAGTACTTC. V is TRBV6-1 and J is TRBJ2-7; D gene ambiguous. There are 15 residues in the CDR3. Germline CDR1 and CDR2: MNHNS and SASEGT. V lost 3 bases and J lost 3, with 15 bases in between.

The J gene is TRBJ1-1, the V gene TRBV30; D gene uncertain. The germline gives CDR1 GTSNPN, CDR2 SVGIG (reference sequence). The CDR3 extends over 15 amino acids. V was trimmed by 0 bases and J by 0 bases, leaving 11 bases between them. In DNA, the CDR3 is TGTGCCTGGAGTGTGGGTCTGGAGATGAACACTGAAGCTTTCTTT. It yields the protein CAWSVGLEMNTEAFF.

This chain uses TRBV11-3 with TRBJ2-7; D remains ambiguous. V was pared by 3 bases and J by 6 bases, with 21 bases between. Germline assignment: CDR1 SGHNT and CDR2 YENEEA. CDR3 length equals 16 residues. CDR3 sequence: CASSFSVSTPITEQYF. The CDR3 DNA follows: TGTGCCAGCAGCTTTTCCGTATCGACCCCAATTACCGAGCAGTACTTC.

This chain connects TRBV6-1 to TRBJ2-7; D call uncertain. Trimming removed 1 base from V and 0 bases from J, with 10 bases in between. This CDR3 has 15 amino acids. Germline values: CDR1 MNHNS, CDR2 SASEGT. The CDR3 DNA follows: TGTGCCAGCAGTGAAGTCGGGTCAAACTCCTACGAGCAGTACTTC. It specifies CASSEVGSNSYEQYF.

The J gene is TRBJ1-2, the V gene TRBV15; D might be TRBD1 (6 bases). V gave up 0 bases and J gave up 2 bases, with 13 bases separating them. From germline, CDR1 is LNHNV and CDR2 YYDKDF (reference sequence). The CDR3 loop spans 16 amino acids. DNA for the CDR3: TGTGCCACCAGCAGAGATCTGGACAGTTTAAACTATGGCTACACCTTC. Protein: CATSRDLDSLNYGYTF.

The chain links TRBV29-1 to TRBJ2-1; TRBD2 agrees at 7 bases. This CDR3 has 16 residues. Germline CDR1 is SQVTM and CDR2 is ANQGSEA. J was trimmed by 7 bases and V by 4 bases; bases with no gene match: 16. CDR3 region: CSVVARLAGRGNEQFF. DNA for the CDR3: TGCAGCGTTGTCGCCCGACTAGCAGGGCGCGGGAATGAGCAGTTCTTC.

The chain recombines TRBV30 with TRBJ2-1, with D possibly matching TRBD1 (6 bases). The V and J ends lost 5 bases and 6 bases respectively, with 11 bases between them. CDR1 and CDR2 (germline): GTSNPN, SVGIG (reference sequence). The CDR3 has 12 amino acids. CDR3 nucleotides: TGTGCCTGGGGGGGACACTCCAATGAGCAGTTCTTC. It is translated as CAWGGHSNEQFF.

Written as DNA, the CDR3 is TGTGCCAGCAGTTTCCGAGCGGGAGAGAGCTCCTACAATGAGCAGTTCTTC. Translating gives CASSFRAGESSYNEQFF. The V and J genes are TRBV27 and TRBJ2-1, with 8 bases aligning to TRBD2. The CDR3 spans 17 residues. Germline V gene lookup returns CDR1 MNHEY and CDR2 SMNVEV (reference sequence). V trimming: 3 bases; J trimming: 0 bases; junction bases outside the gene matches: 7.

DNA for the CDR3: TGCGCCAGCAGTGATGAAGGCAATGAGCAGTTCTTC. It translates to CASSDEGNEQFF. This chain links TRBV10-2 with TRBJ2-1; no clear D. CDR1 and CDR2 from the germline V gene are WSHSY and SAAADI. The CDR3 is 12 residues long. Trimming took 3 bases from V and 6 from J, leaving 6 bases between them.

This chain connects TRBV28 to TRBJ1-2; D might be TRBD1 (6 bases). V was trimmed by 6 bases and J by 6 bases, leaving 17 bases between them. The germline CDR1 and CDR2 sequences are MDHEN and SYDVKM. The CDR3 is 14 amino acids. In DNA form, the CDR3 reads TGTGCCAGCAGCCAACTTATGGGGGCTGATGGCTACACCTTC. Amino acids: CASSQLMGADGYTF.

The chain joins TRBV19 to TRBJ1-4, with unresolved D. In germline, CDR1 is LNHDA, CDR2 SQIVND (reference sequence). Trimming shortened V by 6 bases and J by 8 bases, and 7 bases separated the two germline ends. The CDR3 totals 11 residues. The CDR3 coding sequence is TGTGCCAGTAGGGTGGGAGAAAAACTGTTTTTT. Protein sequence: CASRVGEKLFF. The variable domain in full, with the rest retrieved from reference TRBV19 and TRBJ1-4, is DGGITQSPKYLFRKEGQNVTLSCEQNLNHDAMYWYRQDPGQGLRLIYYSQIVNDFQKGDIAEGYSVSREKKESFPLTVTSAQKNPTAFYLCASRVGEKLFFGSGTQLSVL.

The V gene is TRBV19, the J gene TRBJ2-7; TRBD2 aligns across 7 bases. Germline V gene lookup returns CDR1 LNHDA and CDR2 SQIVND (reference sequence). The CDR3 length is 12 residues. V lost 6 bases and J lost 6; bases outside the gene matches: 5. CDR3 loop: CASSPREGEQYF. The CDR3 coding sequence is TGTGCCAGTAGCCCTAGGGAGGGCGAGCAGTACTTC. Looking up the rest from reference TRBV19 and TRBJ2-7 gives the full variable domain: DGGITQSPKYLFRKEGQNVTLSCEQNLNHDAMYWYRQDPGQGLRLIYYSQIVNDFQKGDIAEGYSVSREKKESFPLTVTSAQKNPTAFYLCASSPREGEQYFGPGTRLTVT.

Only a few counts were recorded for this clone. V gene TRBV10-3 combines with J gene TRBJ2-1, with TRBD1 matching 8 bases. The CDR3 runs 13 residues. V dropped 11 bases and J dropped 4; count of bases not matched to a gene: 7. Germline assignment: CDR1 ENHRY and CDR2 SYGVKD. This CDR3 is CAVQDREYNEQFF. DNA of the CDR3: TGTGCCGTACAGGACAGGGAGTACAATGAGCAGTTCTTC.

The chain joins TRBV29-1 to TRBJ2-2; TRBD1 matches 10 bases. This CDR3 spans 14 amino acids. V lost 7 bases and J lost 5; bases outside the gene matches: 7. Germline V gene lookup returns CDR1 SQVTM and CDR2 ANQGSEA. The CDR3 loop is CSARGTGETGELFF. The CDR3 bases are TGCAGCGCCCGCGGGACAGGGGAAACCGGGGAGCTGTTTTTT.

Turning to this clone: Other DNA sequences within the sample encode an identical CDR3. V and J are TRBV5-1 and TRBJ2-1; TRBD2 is a possible D gene (5 bases). Germline V gene lookup returns CDR1 SGHRS and CDR2 YFSETQ. The CDR3 sequence is 14 residues long. Trimming took off 0 bases at V and 5 bases at J, with 9 bases between the two ends. In DNA, the CDR3 is TGCGCCAGCAGCTTGGCGGGGTACAACAATGAGCAGTTCTTC. Translating gives CASSLAGYNNEQFF.

This clone was counted a single time. The chain joins TRBV27 to TRBJ2-5, with TRBD1 identical over 8 bases. The CDR3 is made up of 16 amino acids. Looked up from germline, CDR1 is MNHEY and CDR2 is SMNVEV (reference sequence). V trimming: 0 bases; J trimming: 6 bases; junction bases outside the gene matches: 9. The DNA of the CDR3 is TGTGCCAGCAGTTTATCTGGGACAGGAGGGGTTAAGACCCAGTACTTC. Residues: CASSLSGTGGVKTQYF.

The rearrangement links TRBV4-2 to TRBJ2-7; D not certain. Trimming cost V 1 base and J 0 bases, with 4 bases left between them. The CDR3 has 13 amino acids. Germline V gene sequence: CDR1 LGHNA, CDR2 YNFKEQ. CDR3 sequence (DNA): TGTGCCAGCAGCCAAGGACCCTCCTACGAGCAGTACTTC. As protein: CASSQGPSYEQYF.

The chain employs TRBV2 and TRBJ1-2; TRBD1 matches 9 bases. With 2 bases clipped from V and 3 bases from J, the junction kept 13 bases outside the gene matches. CDR3 length: 18 residues. The V gene's germline CDR1 is SNHLY and CDR2 FYNNEI. CDR3 coding DNA: TGTGCCAGCAGTGAACCATCGGACAGGGGAGCGTTTCACTATGGCTACACCTTC. Protein: CASSEPSDRGAFHYGYTF.

The CDR3 DNA sequence: TGCGCCAGCAGCCACTCCGGGACAGGGGGTATTTACGAGCAGTACTTC. It encodes CASSHSGTGGIYEQYF. The chain has TRBV4-3 and TRBJ2-7; 11 positions agree with TRBD1. Germline assignment: CDR1 LGHNA and CDR2 YSLEER. The CDR3 covers 16 residues. V was clipped by 3 bases and J by 4 bases; unmatched bases: 8.

CDR3 nucleotides: TGTGCCATCAGTGATTTGGACAGTTTAAGTACGGGTGAGCAGTTCTTC. Translation gives CAISDLDSLSTGEQFF. The chain recombines TRBV10-3 with TRBJ2-1, with D maybe TRBD1 (6 bases). Germline V gene sequence: CDR1 ENHRY, CDR2 SYGVKD. Trimming removed 3 bases from V and 9 bases from J, with 21 bases in between. CDR3 length equals 16 residues.

The J gene is TRBJ1-2, the V gene TRBV14, with D possibly being TRBD1 (5 bases). The germline gives CDR1 SGHDN, CDR2 FVKESK. The CDR3 consists of 13 residues. Trimming took off 0 bases at V and 6 bases at J, with 8 bases between the two ends. This CDR3 is CASSQDRGDGYTF. For the CDR3, the DNA is TGTGCCAGCAGCCAAGATCGGGGGGATGGCTACACCTTC.

The V call is TRBV2, the J call TRBJ1-1; the D is unclear. Germline V gene sequence: CDR1 SNHLY, CDR2 FYNNEI. This CDR3 has 11 amino acids. Trimming shortened V by 7 bases and J by 11 bases, and 14 bases separated the two germline ends. The DNA for the CDR3 is TGTGCCAGCACAGACGGCCCACGGGCTTTCTTT. This encodes CASTDGPRAFF.

The CDR3 DNA reads as TGCGCCAGCAGCGACAGGGATAGGCAAGAGACCCAGTACTTC. Residues: CASSDRDRQETQYF. The V and J genes are TRBV4-1 and TRBJ2-5; the match to TRBD1 covers 7 bases. CDR1 is MGHRA and CDR2 is YSYEKL in the germline V gene. The CDR3 runs 14 residues. J was trimmed by 2 bases and V by 5 bases; bases with no gene match: 5.